The sequence of this T cell receptor beta chain was determined in a study of cytomegalovirus exposure and HLA in healthy donors. General study results and limits: With high specificity and sensitivity, the classifier reportedly diagnosed cytomegalovirus status. Listed as cytomegalovirus-associated were over 150 TCR beta chains.

This clone was picked up a small number of times. Its antigen is not identified. Profiling relied on immunoSEQ multiplex PCR, and the TCRdb table lists in-frame clones only, not all of them. The table includes about 160,000 clones, more than 75% detected once. There are 13 residues in the CDR3. Germline CDR1 MNHEY, CDR2 SVGAGI. The V end lost 8 bases, the J end lost 5 bases, and 12 bases lay between the germline ends. Input material: PBMCs. The chain couples TRBV6-5 to TRBJ2-2; possible D gene TRBD2, 5 bases. This clonotype originated in a young man in good health and CMV-seronegative. The CDR3 region is CASRLRRTGELFF. The DNA for the CDR3 is TGTGCCAGCCGTTTGAGGAGGACCGGGGAGCTGTTTTTT.